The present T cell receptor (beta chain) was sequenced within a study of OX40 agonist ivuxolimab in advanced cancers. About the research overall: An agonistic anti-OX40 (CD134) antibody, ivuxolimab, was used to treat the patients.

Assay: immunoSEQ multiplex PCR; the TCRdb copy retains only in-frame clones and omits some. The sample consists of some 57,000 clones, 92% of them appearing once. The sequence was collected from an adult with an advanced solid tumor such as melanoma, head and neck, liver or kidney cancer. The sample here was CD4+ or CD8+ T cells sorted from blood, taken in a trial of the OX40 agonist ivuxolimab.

CDR3 in DNA: TGTGCCAGCAGTTTACGACAGGCGGGGACCCAGTACTTC. Protein product: CASSLRQAGTQYF. This chain joins TRBV28 and TRBJ2-5; perhaps TRBD1 as D (6 bases). With 2 bases removed from V and 7 bases from J, the gap between germline ends came to 11 bases. The length of the CDR3 is 13 residues. Germline values: CDR1 MDHEN, CDR2 SYDVKM.